The T cell receptor (beta chain) described here comes from a study of shared clonotypes between healthy human individuals. For this clone: Its specificity is not known.

The assay was carried out at the deep level. Sorted-subset replicate PCR reactions were performed with about 200 ng DNA, corresponding to roughly 30,000 T cell genomes. Sequenced by immunoSEQ multiplex PCR; TCRdb stores in-frame clones only, minus some. There are some 1.1 million clones in the sample; around 77% occur only once, and 0.85% to 1% lies in the top ten. Study results and limitations: Donors were few, which limited the genetic and exposure-history diversity represented. The sharing of roughly 5% of naive CD4 clonotypes was seen across a few donors.

The CDR3 is made up of 15 amino acids. V lost 6 bases, J lost 0 bases, and 11 bases lay in between. Germline-derived CDR1 and CDR2 are MNHNY and SVGAGI (reference sequence). What was sequenced was memory CD4+ T cells from PBMCs. Described subset: CD45RA-negative fraction. This TCR derives from a man aged 18-30 years in good health. Some clones in this sample may be carry-over from other donors' samples. This chain joins TRBV6-6 and TRBJ2-2, with TRBD1 as a possible D gene (6 bases). The CDR3 spells CASRGGQTNTGELFF. The CDR3 DNA sequence: TGTGCCAGCAGGGGCGGACAGACGAACACCGGGGAGCTGTTTTTT.